This TCR beta chain originates from a study of PD-L1 blockade in urothelial cancer. On the study more broadly: After treatment start, blood was analyzed at 3 weeks (second dose) and at 6 weeks. A median of approximately 150,000 T cells was found in the blood samples. Findings and caveats of the study: More expansion of tumor-associated blood clones, seen at 3 weeks, marked durable-benefit patients.

About this clone itself: Its antigen is still unknown.

V was trimmed by 4 bases and J by 7 bases, leaving 8 bases between them. This CDR3 has 12 residues. Germline CDR1 MDHEN, CDR2 SYDVKM. Noted time point: peripheral blood 6 weeks after treatment start. Pretreatment and on-treatment blood mononuclear cell samples were taken, totaling between 1 and 8 time points per patient. Data came from immunoSEQ multiplex PCR; TCRdb stores just in-frame clones and leaves some out. The data contain fewer than 50,000 clones, about 90% of them singletons. The sample here was PBMCs, taken around atezolizumab (anti-PD-L1) treatment. The sequence came from a man between 65 and 80 years old with urothelial cancer. The V call is TRBV28, the J call TRBJ1-5, with a weak D call TRBD1 (5 bases). CDR3: CASSWGVQPQHF. Written as DNA, the CDR3 is TGTGCCAGCAGTTGGGGGGTCCAGCCCCAGCATTTT.